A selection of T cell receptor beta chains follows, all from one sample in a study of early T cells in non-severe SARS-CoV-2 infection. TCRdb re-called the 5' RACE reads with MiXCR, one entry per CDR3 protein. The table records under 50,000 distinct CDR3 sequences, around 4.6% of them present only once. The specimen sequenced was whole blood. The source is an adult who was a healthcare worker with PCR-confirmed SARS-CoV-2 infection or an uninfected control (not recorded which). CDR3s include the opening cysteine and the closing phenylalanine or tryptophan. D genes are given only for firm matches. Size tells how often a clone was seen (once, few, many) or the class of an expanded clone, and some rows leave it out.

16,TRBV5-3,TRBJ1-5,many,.,CARSRAQGRSNQPQHF,TGTGCCAGAAGCCGCGCACAGGGACGGAGCAATCAGCCCCAGCATTTT
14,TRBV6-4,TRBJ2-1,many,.,CASSNPFSAYEQFF,TGTGCCAGCAGTAACCCCTTTTCCGCGTATGAGCAGTTCTTC
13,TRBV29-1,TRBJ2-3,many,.,CSVDGTGTDTQYF,TGCAGCGTTGACGGAACCGGCACAGATACGCAGTATTTT
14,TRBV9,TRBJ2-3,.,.,CASSVETVTDTQYF,TGTGCCAGCAGCGTAGAGACGGTCACAGATACGCAGTATTTT
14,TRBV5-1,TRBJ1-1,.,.,CASSRTGTNTEAFF,TGCGCCAGCAGCAGGACCGGGACGAACACTGAAGCATTCTTT
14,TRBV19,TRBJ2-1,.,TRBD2,CASSSLAGGLEQFF,TGTGCCAGTAGTTCCCTAGCGGGAGGGCTTGAGCAGTTCTTC
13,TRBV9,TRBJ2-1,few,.,CASSVGVGNEQFF,TGTGCCAGCAGCGTAGGTGTAGGGAATGAGCAGTTCTTC
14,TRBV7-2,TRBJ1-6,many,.,CASSLRGDNSPLHF,TGTGCCAGCAGCTTACGAGGGGATAATTCACCCCTCCACTTT
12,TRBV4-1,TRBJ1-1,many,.,CASSQDGREAFF,TGCGCCAGCAGCCAAGATGGGCGAGAAGCTTTCTTT
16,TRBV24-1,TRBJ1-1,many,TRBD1,CATSGSRGMWNTEAFF,TGTGCCACCAGTGGTTCCAGGGGGATGTGGAACACTGAAGCTTTCTTT
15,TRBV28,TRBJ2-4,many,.,CASSSPGGAATIQYF,TGTGCCAGCAGCTCCCCCGGAGGAGCGGCAACCATTCAGTACTTC
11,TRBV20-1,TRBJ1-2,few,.,CSARGQRGYTF,TGCAGTGCTAGAGGGCAGCGGGGCTACACCTTC
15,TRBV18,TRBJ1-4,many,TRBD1,CASSPSGTGDEKLFF,TGTGCCAGCTCACCTTCCGGGACAGGGGATGAAAAACTGTTTTTT
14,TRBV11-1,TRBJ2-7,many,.,CASSYTSRSYEQYF,TGTGCCAGCAGCTATACTAGCAGATCCTACGAGCAGTACTTC
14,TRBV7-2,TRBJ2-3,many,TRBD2,CASSFGGGTDTQYF,TGTGCCAGCAGCTTCGGCGGGGGTACAGATACGCAGTATTTT
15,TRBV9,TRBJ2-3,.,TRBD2,CASSLAGAITDTQYF,TGTGCCAGCAGCCTAGCGGGGGCGATCACAGATACGCAGTATTTT
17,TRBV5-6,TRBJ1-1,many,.,CASRKATKTAKNTEAFF,TGTGCCAGCAGAAAAGCCACCAAGACGGCGAAGAACACTGAAGCTTTCTTT
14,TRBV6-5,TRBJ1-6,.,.,CASRHGTENSPLHF,TGTGCCAGCAGGCACGGGACGGAGAATTCACCCCTCCACTTT
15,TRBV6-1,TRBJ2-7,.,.,CASSGIIKSSYEQYF,TGTGCCAGCAGTGGTATAATTAAAAGCTCCTACGAGCAGTACTTC
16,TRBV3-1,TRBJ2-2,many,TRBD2,CASSQGLAFITGELFF,TGTGCCAGCAGCCAAGGACTAGCCTTTATCACCGGGGAGCTGTTTTTT
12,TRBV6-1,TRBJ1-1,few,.,CATGGGVRKAFF,TGTGCCACCGGCGGCGGGGTAAGGAAAGCTTTCTTT
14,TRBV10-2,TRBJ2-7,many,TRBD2,CASSETGLADEQYF,TGCGCCAGCTCGGAAACTGGACTAGCGGACGAGCAGTACTTC
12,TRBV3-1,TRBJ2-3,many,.,CASSKTPGTQYF,TGTGCCAGCAGCAAGACCCCAGGTACGCAGTATTTT
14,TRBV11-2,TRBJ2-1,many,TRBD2,CASSNSGTYNEQFF,TGTGCCAGCAGCAATAGCGGGACCTACAATGAGCAGTTCTTC
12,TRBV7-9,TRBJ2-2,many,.,CASSVGPGELFF,TGTGCCAGCAGCGTGGGACCCGGGGAGCTGTTTTTT
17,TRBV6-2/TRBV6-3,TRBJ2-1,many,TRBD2,CASSSPEGAGANNEQFF,TGTGCCAGCAGTTCCCCTGAGGGAGCGGGGGCCAACAATGAGCAGTTCTTC
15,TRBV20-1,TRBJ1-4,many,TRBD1,CSARDPGQLNEKLFF,TGCAGTGCTAGAGACCCGGGACAGCTTAATGAAAAACTGTTTTTT
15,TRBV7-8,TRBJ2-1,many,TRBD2,CASRPWEGAYNEQFF,TGTGCCAGCAGGCCCTGGGAGGGCGCCTACAATGAGCAGTTCTTC
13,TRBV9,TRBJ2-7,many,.,CASSVDLTREQYF,TGTGCCAGCAGCGTAGATTTGACGAGAGAGCAGTACTTC
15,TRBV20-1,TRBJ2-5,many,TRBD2,CSAIDHREGRETQYF,TGCAGTGCTATTGATCACCGGGAGGGCAGAGAGACCCAGTACTTC
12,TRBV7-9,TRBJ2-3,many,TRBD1,CASSATGYTQYF,TGTGCCAGCAGCGCGACAGGGTACACGCAGTATTTT
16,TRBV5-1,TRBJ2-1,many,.,CASRREGAARYNEQFF,TGCGCCAGCAGAAGGGAGGGGGCGGCCAGATACAATGAGCAGTTCTTC
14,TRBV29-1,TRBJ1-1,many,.,CSVQDGLLGTEAFF,TGCAGCGTTCAGGACGGCCTCCTAGGAACTGAAGCTTTCTTT
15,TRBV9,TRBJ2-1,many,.,CASSVNGGLQREQFF,TGTGCCAGCAGCGTAAACGGGGGGCTACAGAGGGAGCAGTTCTTC
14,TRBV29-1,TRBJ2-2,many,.,CSVSTYGGTGELFF,TGCAGCGTTTCAACCTATGGGGGCACCGGGGAGCTGTTTTTT
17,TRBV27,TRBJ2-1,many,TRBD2,CASSSKQGLAGYNEQFF,TGTGCCAGCAGTTCCAAACAGGGACTAGCGGGATACAATGAGCAGTTCTTC
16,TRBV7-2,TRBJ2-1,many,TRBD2,CASSPQLAGGGNEQFF,TGTGCCAGCAGCCCACAGTTAGCGGGAGGTGGGAATGAGCAGTTCTTC
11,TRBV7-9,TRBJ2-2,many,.,CARGFGGELFF,TGTGCCCGAGGCTTCGGCGGGGAGCTGTTTTTT
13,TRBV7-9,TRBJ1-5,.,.,CASAAGSNQPQHF,TGTGCCAGCGCGGCGGGAAGCAATCAGCCCCAGCATTTT
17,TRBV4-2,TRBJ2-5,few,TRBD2,CASSQDYGAGGLETQYF,TGTGCCAGCAGCCAAGATTACGGAGCGGGGGGGCTTGAGACCCAGTACTTC
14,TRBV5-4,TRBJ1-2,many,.,CASSRRDVNYGYTF,TGTGCCAGCAGCCGACGGGACGTTAACTATGGCTACACCTTC
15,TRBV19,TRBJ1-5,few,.,CASSISSGGNQPQHF,TGTGCCAGTAGTATTTCCTCCGGTGGCAATCAGCCCCAGCATTTT
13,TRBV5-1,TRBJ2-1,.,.,CASSLAGTGEQFF,TGCGCCAGCAGCTTGGCAGGAACGGGGGAGCAGTTCTTC
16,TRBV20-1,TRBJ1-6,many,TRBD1,CSARDPPGGNNSPLHF,TGCAGTGCTAGAGATCCCCCAGGGGGAAATAATTCACCCCTCCACTTT
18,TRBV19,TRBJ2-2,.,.,CASRTSSLSRGNTGELFF,TGTGCCAGCCGCACTTCAAGCCTCTCCAGGGGAAACACCGGGGAGCTGTTTTTT
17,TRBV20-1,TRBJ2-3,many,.,CSANPRQGGPSTDTQYF,TGCAGTGCTAACCCAAGGCAGGGGGGTCCTAGCACAGATACGCAGTATTTT
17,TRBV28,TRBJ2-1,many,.,CASSFHPLVAEYNEQFF,TGTGCCAGCAGTTTCCACCCGTTGGTAGCGGAGTACAATGAGCAGTTCTTC
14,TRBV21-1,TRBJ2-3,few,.,CASRSMRSTDTQYF,TGTGCCAGCAGAAGTATGCGAAGCACAGATACGCAGTATTTT
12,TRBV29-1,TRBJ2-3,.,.,CSVVLATDTQYF,TGCAGCGTTGTGCTCGCAACAGATACGCAGTATTTT
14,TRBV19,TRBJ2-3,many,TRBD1,CASSMGQPADTQYF,TGTGCCAGTAGTATGGGACAGCCGGCAGATACGCAGTATTTT
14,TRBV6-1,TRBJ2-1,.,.,CASSRAGSHNEQFF,TGTGCCAGCAGTCGAGCCGGGTCTCACAATGAGCAGTTCTTC
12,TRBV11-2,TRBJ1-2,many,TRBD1,CASSLGTGGYTF,TGTGCCAGCAGCTTAGGGACAGGCGGCTACACCTTC
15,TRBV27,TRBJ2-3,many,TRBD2,CASSLLAGATDTQYF,TGTGCCAGCAGTTTATTGGCGGGAGCCACAGATACGCAGTATTTT
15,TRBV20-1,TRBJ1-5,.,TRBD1,CSAEGQGGWNQPQHF,TGCAGTGCTGAAGGACAGGGGGGTTGGAATCAGCCCCAGCATTTT
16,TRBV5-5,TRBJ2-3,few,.,CASSSQGALRTDTQYF,TGTGCCAGCAGCTCACAGGGCGCCTTACGCACAGATACGCAGTATTTT
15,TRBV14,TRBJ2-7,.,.,CASGPIEGKNYEQYF,TGTGCCAGCGGCCCGATAGAGGGGAAGAACTACGAGCAGTACTTC
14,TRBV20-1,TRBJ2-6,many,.,CSARDDSGANVLTF,TGCAGTGCTAGAGATGACTCTGGGGCCAACGTCCTGACTTTC
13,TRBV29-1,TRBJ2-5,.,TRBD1,CSVDRARRETQYF,TGCAGCGTCGACAGGGCTCGCAGGGAGACCCAGTACTTC
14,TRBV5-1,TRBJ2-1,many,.,CASSFRGVNNEQFF,TGCGCCAGCAGCTTTCGCGGGGTTAACAATGAGCAGTTCTTC